Listed here are 6 T cell receptor beta chains from one sample, sequenced in a study of blood T cell repertoires in COVID-19. Assay used: immunoSEQ multiplex PCR; TCRdb lists only in-frame clones, some missing. The sample yields about 180,000 clones, nearly 90% seen once. Sequencing was done on a sample of PBMCs or T cells enriched from blood (not recorded which). These receptor sequences come from a woman between 35 and 50 years old with acute COVID-19.

The J gene is TRBJ1-2, the V gene TRBV19, with D unclear. The CDR3 contains 13 residues. V lost 8 bases to trimming and J lost 8 bases, with 18 bases between them. Germline loops: CDR1 LNHDA, CDR2 SQIVND (reference sequence). The CDR3 loop is CASREDGVEGYTF. The CDR3 coding sequence is TGTGCCAGTCGCGAGGACGGGGTGGAAGGCTACACCTTC. The complete variable domain, with remaining parts taken from reference TRBV19 and TRBJ1-2, reads DGGITQSPKYLFRKEGQNVTLSCEQNLNHDAMYWYRQDPGQGLRLIYYSQIVNDFQKGDIAEGYSVSREKKESFPLTVTSAQKNPTAFYLCASREDGVEGYTFGSGTRLTVV.

The chain has TRBV9 and TRBJ2-7; D is unclear. The CDR3 is made up of 12 amino acids. V lost 0 bases, J lost 6 bases, and 7 bases lay in between. From germline, CDR1 is SGDLS and CDR2 YYNGEE. Here the CDR3 reads CASSVGDGEQYF. Written as DNA, the CDR3 is TGTGCCAGCAGCGTAGGAGATGGCGAGCAGTACTTC. Full variable domain (outside the CDR3, taken from reference TRBV9 and TRBJ2-7): DSGVTQTPKHLITATGQRVTLRCSPRSGDLSVYWYQQSLDQGLQFLIQYYNGEERAKGNILERFSAQQFPDLHSELNLSSLELGDSALYFCASSVGDGEQYFGPGTRLTVT.

The gene calls are TRBV6-5 and TRBJ1-1, with D possibly TRBD1 on 6 matching bases. The CDR3 has 14 amino acids. The ends were cut back, 7 bases at V and 0 bases at J, with 12 bases in the middle. CDR1 is MNHEY, CDR2 SVGAGI, per germline. Written as DNA, the CDR3 is TGTGCCAGCACTATGACAGGCTTGAACACTGAAGCTTTCTTT. It specifies CASTMTGLNTEAFF.

The genes are TRBV19 and TRBJ1-1, with TRBD1 as a possible D gene (5 bases). CDR1 LNHDA and CDR2 SQIVND come from the germline V gene (reference sequence). Trimming took off 4 bases at V and 0 bases at J, with 9 bases between the two ends. CDR3 size: 14 residues. CDR3 bases: TGTGCCAGTAGTAACCAGGGCTTGAACACTGAAGCTTTCTTT. It specifies CASSNQGLNTEAFF. The full variable domain, in which reference TRBV19 and TRBJ1-1 provide the parts outside the CDR3, is DGGITQSPKYLFRKEGQNVTLSCEQNLNHDAMYWYRQDPGQGLRLIYYSQIVNDFQKGDIAEGYSVSREKKESFPLTVTSAQKNPTAFYLCASSNQGLNTEAFFGQGTRLTVV.

This clone was counted once. The V gene is TRBV4-1, the J gene TRBJ2-7; 10 nucleotides agree with TRBD1. V shed 4 bases, J shed 9 bases, and the junction held 12 bases outside the gene matches. The CDR3 consists of 15 residues. Germline CDR1 and CDR2: MGHRA and YSYEKL. The CDR3: CASSPGTGARSGQYF. The CDR3 nucleotides are TGCGCCAGCAGCCCGGGGACAGGGGCCCGGTCAGGGCAGTACTTC.

The chain joins TRBV5-8 to TRBJ2-1, with TRBD1 identical over 7 bases. V trimming: 0 bases; J trimming: 5 bases; junction bases outside the gene matches: 2. The CDR3 runs to 14 residues. CDR1 and CDR2 from the germline V gene are SGHTS and YDEGEE. In nucleotides, the CDR3 is TGTGCCAGCAGCTTGGGACAGGGCCACAATGAGCAGTTCTTC. Translating gives CASSLGQGHNEQFF.